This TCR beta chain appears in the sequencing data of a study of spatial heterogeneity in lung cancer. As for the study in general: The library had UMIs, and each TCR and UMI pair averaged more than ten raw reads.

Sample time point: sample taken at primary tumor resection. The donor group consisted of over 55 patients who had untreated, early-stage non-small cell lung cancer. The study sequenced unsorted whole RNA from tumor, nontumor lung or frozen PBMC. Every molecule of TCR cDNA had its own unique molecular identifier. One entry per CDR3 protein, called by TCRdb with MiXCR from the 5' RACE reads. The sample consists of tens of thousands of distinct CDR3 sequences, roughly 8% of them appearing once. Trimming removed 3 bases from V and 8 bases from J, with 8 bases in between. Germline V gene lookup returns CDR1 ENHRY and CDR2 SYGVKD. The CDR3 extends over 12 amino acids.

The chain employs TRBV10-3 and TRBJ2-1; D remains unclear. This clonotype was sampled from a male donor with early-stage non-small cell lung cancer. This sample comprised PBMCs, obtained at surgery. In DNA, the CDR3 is TGTGCCATCAGTGAAGCAGGAGATGAGCAGTTCTTC. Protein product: CAISEAGDEQFF.